This record looks at one TCR beta chain sequence and its context. Its antigen is still unknown. Base qualities are not recorded, but no much larger clone differs from it by a single base. This sample stems from a study of shared clonotypes between healthy human individuals (TCRdb year 2020). For context, the study as a whole: The cohort comprised a couple of women and three men aged 18 to 49 years. To increase sequencing depth and limit assay-specific biases, different laboratories used diverse techniques to prepare libraries and sequence TCR repertoires. Per donor, three plates each were used for CD4 naive and CD4 memory, two for CD8 naive, and one for CD8 memory. Leukapheresis yielded between about 0.94 and 9 billion PBMCs per donor. Blood TCR repertoires of a handful of healthy adults were deeply sequenced to estimate repertoire size and the extent of clonotype sharing between individuals. Paper-wide results and their limitations: Sharing across a handful of donors was observed for about 4.8% of naive CD4, 3% to 4% of naive CD8, 2.3% of memory CD4, and approximately 0.41% of memory CD8 clonotypes. Higher generation probabilities were observed for clonotypes shared by all four sorted-subset donors than for non-shared clonotypes. Because the study included only a small number of donors, the genetic and exposure-history diversity represented was limited. Pairwise subsampling indicated that sequencing depth was expected to affect the degree of clonotype sharing among donors. Sampling was restricted to blood, and TCR repertoires in tissues likely differ from the TCR repertoires found in blood. Naive subsets generally had larger estimated clonotype richness than memory subsets. Incomplete sequencing was indicated by rarefaction of sorted-subset datasets, despite the large sequencing depth.

The germline V gene encodes CDR1 SEHNR and CDR2 FQNEAQ (reference sequence). The V end gives up 5 bases and the J end 8 bases, leaving 15 bases in the junction not matched to a gene. Measured from the cysteine to the phenylalanine, the CDR3 is 17 residues long. Only the CDR3 part of the read is kept: 51 bases, read in frame from the first base. TCR CDR3 regions were amplified from genomic DNA by multiplex PCR using the deep immunoSEQ assay. Genomic DNA extracted from each cell subset was distributed evenly over all wells of several immunoSEQ 96-well plates, and each plate served as one replicate. For sorted subsets, each replicate PCR was loaded with roughly 190 ng genomic DNA, equivalent to 25,000 to 30,000 T cell genomes. Purified libraries were quantified with a Qubit 3.0 fluorometer, sized on a Bioanalyzer 2100, and re-quantified with the KAPA Library Quantification kit. A separate single-read 150-cycle Illumina NextSeq 550 flow cell was used to sequence each immunoSEQ 96-well plate. Concerning the study's data processing: Because the immunoSEQ output held only junctional sequences and lacked quality scores, the filtering could not match the filtering applied to full-length reads. To assign V/J genes and CDR3, sequences were annotated against IMGT germline references using PyIR, a Python wrapper for IgBLAST v1.9. Reads were removed for weak V/J assignments (E-value above 1e-6), missing CDR3, stop codons, out-of-frame junctions, or ambiguous translated residues. V3J clonotypes were defined as sequences sharing an identical inferred V gene, J gene, and CDR3 amino acid sequence. Percentage overlap between repertoires was computed as shared unique clonotypes divided by the size of the smaller repertoire. Richness of each repertoire was evaluated using RTK rarefaction, the Chao1 estimator, and Recon v2.1 estimates of unobserved clonotypes. For all TCRbeta clonotypes obtained by the gDNA method from several donors, generation probabilities were computed with OLGA. Entries here come from immuneACCESS through TCRdb and include only in-frame sequences with V and J called. Some clones fail to appear in such tables; in the studies checked, an unresolved V gene covers under half of the shortfall, and the cause of the remainder is unknown. The DNA was the basis for D and trimming; V, J and clone size are from that table. For this sample the table gives about 120,000 clones, of which 68% were detected only once. 24% of the sample belongs to the ten largest clones.

Healthy HIV-negative adults with no recently reported acute infections or vaccinations were included as donors. Only Caucasian adults living in Nashville, Tennessee, USA were represented among the donors. CD8 memory samples were composed of magnetically selected CD45RO+ cells combined with CCR7-negative CD45RA+ effector memory (TemRA) cells. After blood collection by leukapheresis, PBMCs were isolated using Ficoll-Histopaque density gradient centrifugation and then cryopreserved in the vapor phase of liquid nitrogen. Analytical flow cytometry was used to check the purity and quantity of each magnetically sorted T cell population. From each sorted fraction, genomic DNA was isolated and quantified by UV absorbance on a Nanodrop 2000c.

This clonotype was sampled from a woman between 25 and 40 years old in good health. The sequence is built from TRBV7-9 and TRBJ2-1; 10 central nucleotides agree with TRBD2. Sample: memory CD8+ T cells sorted from blood. The sample's cell subset or site label, in plain terms: CD45RO+ cells pooled with CCR7-negative TemRA cells. The CDR3 corresponds to CASSPHWLAGVRDEQFF. The bases read TGTGCCAGCAGCCCCCACTGGCTAGCGGGAGTTCGCGATGAGCAGTTCTTC.